Listed below are T cell receptor beta chains from one sample, sequenced in a study of T cell responses to AZD1222 COVID-19 vaccine. Only in-frame clones appear in the TCRdb table, and some are missing; sequencing was by immunoSEQ multiplex PCR. The repertoire consists of roughly 150,000 clones, with 90% occurring once and the leading ten covering over 1.2%. Sequenced here: peripheral blood, sampled 28 days after the second AZD1222 dose. Every receptor here comes from an adult who received the AZD1222 COVID-19 vaccine. The CDR3 runs from the conserved cysteine through the conserved F or W. A D gene is named only where the DNA matches it firmly. Expanded clones get a size class; other rows say once, few or many, or leave the size out.

>.|TRBD1|15|TRBJ1-1|TRBV7-9
TGTGCCAGCACCCAGGGGACAGGACCGAACACTGAAGCTTTCTTT
CASTQGTGPNTEAFF
>.|.|12|TRBJ2-5|TRBV11-3
TGTGCCAGCAGCCTAGGGGAGAGGGCCCAGTACTTC
CASSLGERAQYF
>.|.|15|TRBJ1-5|TRBV19
TGTGCCAGTAAACGACAGGAGGTAGGCAATCAGCCCCAGCATTTT
CASKRQEVGNQPQHF
>.|.|11|TRBJ1-1|TRBV5-4
TGTGCCAGCCATACAAACACTGAAGCTTTCTTT
CASHTNTEAFF
>.|TRBD1|14|TRBJ2-7|TRBV10-2
TGCGCCAGCAGTGAAACAGGGGGCTCCTACGAGCAGTACTTC
CASSETGGSYEQYF
>.|TRBD2|16|TRBJ2-3|TRBV28
TGTGCCAGCAGTTTCTTACTAGCGGGAGGGAGAGATACGCAGTATTTT
CASSFLLAGGRDTQYF
>.|.|13|TRBJ2-5|TRBV29-1
TGCAGCGTTGAAGTGGGCCAGGCGGAGACCCAGTACTTC
CSVEVGQAETQYF
>.|.|11|TRBJ2-7|TRBV5-1
TGCGCCAGCTCTGAGGGTGGGGAGCAGTACTTC
CASSEGGEQYF
>once|TRBD1|13|TRBJ1-1|TRBV6-4
TGTGCCAGCAGTCTTGACAGGGCCACTGAAGCTTTCTTT
CASSLDRATEAFF
>.|.|14|TRBJ1-5|TRBV6-1
TGTGCCAGCAGTGAAAATGGGGGCAATCAGCCCCAGCATTTT
CASSENGGNQPQHF
>.|.|12|TRBJ2-1|TRBV29-1
TGCAGCGTTGAATCCCGGGGGTCTGAGCAGTTCTTC
CSVESRGSEQFF
>.|TRBD1|17|TRBJ2-1|TRBV5-1
TGCGCCAGCAGCTTCCCCCGGGACAGGGGGATCTACAATGAGCAGTTCTTC
CASSFPRDRGIYNEQFF
>.|.|11|TRBJ2-7|TRBV20-1
TGCAGTGCTAGGGTGCGTCGGGAGCAGTACTTC
CSARVRREQYF
>.|TRBD1|16|TRBJ1-5|TRBV4-1
TGCGCCAGCAGCCAAGGGGTTCAGGGGGCCCCTCAGCCCCAGCATTTT
CASSQGVQGAPQPQHF
>few|.|15|TRBJ2-7|TRBV7-9
TGTGCCAGCAGCTTAGCCGACTCAAGGCAGTACGAGCAGTACTTC
CASSLADSRQYEQYF
>.|TRBD2|14|TRBJ2-1|TRBV28
TGTGCCAGCAACCCGGGACTAGCATACAATGAGCAGTTCTTC
CASNPGLAYNEQFF
>.|.|15|TRBJ2-6|TRBV5-5
TGTGCCAGCAGCTTGGGAGGGACTGGGGCCAACGTCCTGACTTTC
CASSLGGTGANVLTF
>.|TRBD2|15|TRBJ2-1|TRBV19
TGTGCCAGTAGTTTCAATAGCGGGAGTGACAATGAGCAGTTCTTC
CASSFNSGSDNEQFF
>.|TRBD1|15|TRBJ1-1|TRBV5-1
TGCGCCAGCAGCTTCGACGGACAGGATAACACTGAAGCTTTCTTT
CASSFDGQDNTEAFF
>.|.|13|TRBJ2-2|TRBV7-9
TGTGCCAGCATGGAATGGGACCCCGGGGAGCTGTTTTTT
CASMEWDPGELFF
>once|.|13|TRBJ2-1|TRBV5-1
TGCGCCAGCAGCTTGGTGATCCTGGGTGAGCAGTTCTTC
CASSLVILGEQFF
>.|TRBD1|14|TRBJ2-2|TRBV6-5
TGTGCCAGCGTACAGGGGCCCAACACCGGGGAGCTGTTTTTT
CASVQGPNTGELFF
>once|TRBD1|15|TRBJ2-7|TRBV3-1/TRBV3-2
TGTGCCAGCAGCCAGCCGGGACAGGGCTCCTACGAGCAGTACTTC
CASSQPGQGSYEQYF
>.|.|15|TRBJ2-2|TRBV7-9
TGTGCCAGCAGCTTAGTCCAGACAATCACCGGGGAGCTGTTTTTT
CASSLVQTITGELFF
>.|.|14|TRBJ1-2|TRBV18
TGTGCCAGTTCGGGTTTGGGACGGGACTATGGCTACACCTTC
CASSGLGRDYGYTF
>.|.|14|TRBJ1-4|TRBV24-1
TGTGCCACCAGTGGCGGGGTCGGGGACGAAAAACTGTTTTTT
CATSGGVGDEKLFF